This T cell receptor beta chain stems from a study of blood T cell repertoires in COVID-19. Patients at the Seattle site were enrolled during active infection and followed longitudinally. The CDR3 runs 16 residues. V trimming: 3 bases; J trimming: 4 bases; junction bases outside the gene matches: 11. From germline, CDR1 is WSHSY and CDR2 SAAADI. The method was immunoSEQ multiplex PCR; TCRdb's version includes in-frame clones alone and lacks a portion of them. The profile covers under 250,000 clones, with more than 70% appearing a single time and around 6.3% taken by the ten largest. The chain recombines TRBV10-2 with TRBJ1-1, with TRBD1 identical over 7 bases. Sequenced material: peripheral blood. This receptor was obtained from a woman aged 25 to 39 with COVID-19, enrolled during active disease. The CDR3 DNA sequence: TGCGCCAGCAGTGAAATCAAGGGGGCAATTGGCACTGAAGCTTTCTTT. Protein sequence: CASSEIKGAIGTEAFF.